This T cell receptor beta chain was sequenced for a study of PD-1 blockade in classical Hodgkin lymphoma. Across the whole study: A 3 mg/kg intravenous dose of nivolumab was received by patients every 2 weeks.

V shed 2 bases and J 4 bases; nucleotides not matched to a gene: 4. In germline, CDR1 is SGHVS, CDR2 FQNEAQ. CDR3 size: 15 residues. Each patient relapsed following autologous stem cell transplantation, and prior brentuximab vedotin exposure differed. The table came from immunoSEQ multiplex PCR; TCRdb's copy has only in-frame clones and leaves some out. The top ten clones hold roughly 10% of a sample with about 94,000 clones, 89% of them seen once. Remarks on this clone: The antigen is unknown.

Whole-study results and caveats: TCR diversity at baseline was reported to be reduced in newly diagnosed patients relative to healthy donors. Baseline diversity resembling that of newly diagnosed patients was seen in complete responders. Later analyses included only patients treated at least 1 year post-ASCT.

Sample: peripheral blood mononuclear cells (PBMCs), taken before the second cycle of nivolumab. This clonotype was obtained from a human donor with classical Hodgkin lymphoma. This chain connects TRBV7-8 to TRBJ2-3; TRBD2 matches at 9 bases. CDR3 sequence: CASSLLAGGADTQYF. CDR3 nucleotide sequence: TGTGCCAGCAGCTTACTTGCGGGAGGGGCAGATACGCAGTATTTT.